A selection of T cell receptor beta chains follows, all from one sample in a study of identifying expanded T cells in peripheral blood. Profiled with immunoSEQ multiplex PCR; TCRdb holds only in-frame clones, not every one. The sample records about 98,000 clones, roughly 88% being singletons. The sequenced sample consisted of blood. Every receptor here comes from a person aged 18 to 75 in good health. Each CDR3 is given with its conserved first and last residue. A D gene is named only where the DNA matches it firmly. Expanded clones get a size class; other rows say once, few or many, or leave the size out.

D	size	V	J	CDR3	DNA
TRBD1	.	TRBV5-4	TRBJ1-2	CASSSQGWNGYTF	TGTGCCAGCAGCTCACAGGGGTGGAATGGCTACACCTTC
.	few	TRBV19	TRBJ1-1	CASSRNSEAFF	TGTGCCAGTAGTCGCAACAGTGAAGCTTTCTTT
.	.	TRBV4-3	TRBJ1-1	CASSQFGQTMEAFF	TGCGCCAGCAGCCAATTTGGACAGACTATGGAAGCTTTCTTT
TRBD2	once	TRBV11-3	TRBJ2-5	CASSLALAGLETQYF	TGTGCCAGCAGTCTAGCACTAGCGGGCTTAGAGACCCAGTACTTC
.	.	TRBV19	TRBJ2-1	CASSTPGGSNEQFF	TGTGCCAGTAGTACCCCTGGCGGGTCGAATGAGCAGTTCTTC
.	.	TRBV19	TRBJ2-2	CASHPGIGGTGELFF	TGTGCCAGTCACCCCGGCATCGGGGGCACCGGGGAGCTGTTTTTT
.	.	TRBV18	TRBJ2-5	CASSRDPKETQYF	TGTGCCAGCTCACGGGATCCTAAAGAGACCCAGTACTTC
.	.	TRBV15	TRBJ2-5	CATSRAPVSESSGAQYF	TGTGCCACCAGCAGAGCCCCCGTGAGCGAATCCTCGGGGGCCCAGTACTTC
.	.	TRBV28	TRBJ2-3	CASTPPRQTTDTQYF	TGTGCCAGCACCCCACCTCGACAGACCACAGATACGCAGTATTTT
.	.	TRBV4-2	TRBJ1-3	CASSQEDSFAAGNTIYF	TGTGCCAGCAGCCAAGAGGACAGCTTCGCGGCTGGAAACACCATATATTTT
.	.	TRBV9	TRBJ1-1	CASSVEDRNTEAFF	TGTGCCAGCAGCGTAGAAGACAGAAACACTGAAGCTTTCTTT
.	.	TRBV30	TRBJ1-4	CAWSSGQPNEKLFF	TGTGCCTGGAGTTCGGGGCAGCCAAATGAAAAACTGTTTTTT
.	.	TRBV7-3	TRBJ2-7	CASSLYREHEQYF	TGTGCCAGCAGCTTGTACAGGGAGCACGAGCAGTACTTC
.	.	TRBV9	TRBJ2-7	CASSVGGDPHTHEQYF	TGTGCCAGCAGCGTAGGAGGGGACCCCCATACCCACGAGCAGTACTTC
TRBD2	.	TRBV7-2	TRBJ2-1	CASSRGGRVNNEQFF	TGTGCCAGCAGCCGCGGGGGACGAGTTAACAATGAGCAGTTCTTC
.	.	TRBV7-6	TRBJ1-2	CASSLDLGGLAAGYGYTF	TGTGCCAGCAGCTTAGATCTAGGAGGCCTGGCCGCCGGCTATGGCTACACCTTC
TRBD2	.	TRBV9	TRBJ2-1	CASSVARTSGGEYNEQFF	TGTGCCAGCAGCGTAGCTAGGACTAGCGGGGGTGAATACAATGAGCAGTTCTTC
TRBD1	.	TRBV19	TRBJ2-2	CASSPGQGADTGELFF	TGTGCCAGTAGTCCCGGACAGGGGGCGGACACCGGGGAGCTGTTTTTT
.	.	TRBV4-3	TRBJ1-1	CASSQVNSGFLGTEAFF	TGCGCCAGCAGCCAAGTTAATAGTGGCTTCCTTGGGACTGAAGCTTTCTTT
TRBD2	.	TRBV29-1	TRBJ2-7	CSGTSGGADEQYF	TGCAGCGGAACTAGCGGGGGGGCCGACGAGCAGTACTTC
TRBD1	.	TRBV5-1	TRBJ1-1	CASSRQGAAGNTEAFF	TGCGCCAGCAGCAGGCAGGGGGCAGCTGGGAACACTGAAGCTTTCTTT
TRBD2	.	TRBV7-9	TRBJ2-4	CASSAPAGGVAKNIQYF	TGTGCCAGCAGCGCCCCGGCCGGGGGGGTAGCCAAAAACATTCAGTACTTC
TRBD1	.	TRBV6-1	TRBJ1-6	CASSEAYRGNSPLHF	TGTGCCAGCAGTGAAGCTTACAGGGGGAATTCACCCCTCCACTTT
.	.	TRBV11-3	TRBJ1-1	CASSLEGTNTEAFF	TGTGCCAGCAGCTTAGAAGGCACCAACACTGAAGCTTTCTTT
.	.	TRBV29-1	TRBJ1-1	CSVSGREAFF	TGCAGCGTTAGTGGCAGGGAAGCTTTCTTT
.	.	TRBV9	TRBJ2-7	CASSEEVLGEQYF	TGTGCCAGCAGCGAAGAAGTGTTGGGCGAGCAGTACTTC
TRBD2	.	TRBV6-1	TRBJ2-5	CASRKRLAGEETQYF	TGTGCCAGCAGAAAACGACTAGCGGGAGAAGAGACCCAGTACTTC
.	.	TRBV30	TRBJ1-4	CAWSHLGISNEKLFF	TGTGCCTGGAGTCACTTGGGCATCTCTAATGAAAAACTGTTTTTT
.	.	TRBV9	TRBJ1-1	CASSTDRPNTEAFF	TGTGCCAGCAGCACAGACAGACCGAACACTGAAGCTTTCTTT
TRBD1	.	TRBV2	TRBJ1-2	CASSEGQGGDGYTF	TGTGCCAGCAGTGAGGGACAGGGAGGGGATGGCTACACCTTC
.	once	TRBV18	TRBJ2-7	CASSPRGEGQHEQYF	TGTGCCAGCTCACCAAGGGGGGAGGGCCAACACGAGCAGTACTTC
TRBD1	.	TRBV7-3	TRBJ2-1	CASSYSGGLHNEQFF	TGTGCCAGCAGCTACTCAGGGGGTCTACACAATGAGCAGTTCTTC
.	.	TRBV7-9	TRBJ1-1	CASSFSIGGLERMNTEAFF	TGTGCCAGCAGCTTCTCTATTGGAGGATTAGAACGGATGAACACTGAAGCTTTCTTT
.	.	TRBV19	TRBJ2-3	CASTQSPSADTQYF	TGTGCCAGTACCCAATCCCCTAGCGCAGATACGCAGTATTTT
.	.	TRBV19	TRBJ2-1	CASSSPLGLGGRNEQFF	TGTGCCAGTAGTTCCCCTCTCGGGCTAGGAGGTAGGAATGAGCAGTTCTTC
.	.	TRBV6-1	TRBJ2-3	CAGGKGASDTQYF	TGTGCCGGGGGGAAGGGGGCGTCAGATACGCAGTATTTT
TRBD1	.	TRBV5-4	TRBJ1-2	CASSLDRGSSGYTF	TGTGCCAGCAGCTTGGACAGGGGTTCGTCCGGCTACACCTTC
.	.	TRBV2	TRBJ1-2	CASSAPGRQGGNYGYTF	TGTGCCAGCAGTGCGCCCGGTCGGCAAGGAGGGAACTATGGCTACACCTTC